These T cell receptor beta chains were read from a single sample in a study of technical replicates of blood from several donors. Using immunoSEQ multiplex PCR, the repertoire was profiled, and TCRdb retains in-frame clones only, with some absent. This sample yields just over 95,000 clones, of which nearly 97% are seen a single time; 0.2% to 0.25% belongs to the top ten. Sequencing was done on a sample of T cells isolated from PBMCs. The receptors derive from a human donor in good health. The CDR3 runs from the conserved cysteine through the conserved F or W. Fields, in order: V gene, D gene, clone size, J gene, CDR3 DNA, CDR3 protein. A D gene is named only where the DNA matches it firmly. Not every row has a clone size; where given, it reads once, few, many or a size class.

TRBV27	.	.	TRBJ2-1	TGTGCCAGTCTTGACTCCTCGAATGACAATGAGCAGTTCTTC	CASLDSSNDNEQFF
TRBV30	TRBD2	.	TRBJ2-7	TGTGCCTGGGGGGAGCGGGGGCACTTC	CAWGERGHF
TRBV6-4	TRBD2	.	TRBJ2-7	TGTGCCAGCAGTGACGGAGCGGGAGGTCCCTACGAGCAGTACTTC	CASSDGAGGPYEQYF
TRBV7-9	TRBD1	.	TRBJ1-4	TGTGCCAGCAGCTTAGCGCTGGAGACAGGGGGCTCCACTAATGAAAAACTGTTTTTT	CASSLALETGGSTNEKLFF
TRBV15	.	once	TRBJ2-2	TGTGCCACCAGCAGAGAAGGCGGAGCCGGGGAGCTGTTTTTT	CATSREGGAGELFF
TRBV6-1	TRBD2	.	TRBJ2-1	TGTGCCAGCAGTGGACCTAGCGGGGCCAACAATGAGCAGTTCTTC	CASSGPSGANNEQFF
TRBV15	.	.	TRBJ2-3	TGTGCCACCAGCAGAGAGGACGGATACGGGATCACAGATACGCAGTATTTT	CATSREDGYGITDTQYF
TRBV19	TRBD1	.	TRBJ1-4	TGTTCGAGCACGGGGACAGGGAGTGAAAAACTGTTTTTT	CSSTGTGSEKLFF
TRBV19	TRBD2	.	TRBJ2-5	TGTGCCAGTAGTGCTAGCGGGAGGGTGGCAGAGACCCAGTACTTC	CASSASGRVAETQYF
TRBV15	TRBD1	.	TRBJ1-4	TGTGCCACCAGCCTTAGGACAGGGCGGGGTGAAAAACTGTTTTTT	CATSLRTGRGEKLFF
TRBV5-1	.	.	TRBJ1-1	TGCGCCAGCAGATCTTATGGGGGGTACACTGAAGCTTTCTTT	CASRSYGGYTEAFF
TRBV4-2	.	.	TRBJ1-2	TGTGCCAGCAGCCAACCAGGGTTGGTCTATGGCTACACCTTC	CASSQPGLVYGYTF
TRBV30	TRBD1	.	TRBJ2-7	TGTGCCTGGAGTCCAATGGACAGGGGAGTCCACGAGCAGTACTTC	CAWSPMDRGVHEQYF
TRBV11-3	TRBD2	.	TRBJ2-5	TGTGCCAGCAGCTTAACCCTGGGACTAAAAGAGACCCAGTACTTC	CASSLTLGLKETQYF
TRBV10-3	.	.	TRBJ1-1	TGTGCCATCAGTGAGCACGGTTTGGACACTGAAGCTTTCTTT	CAISEHGLDTEAFF
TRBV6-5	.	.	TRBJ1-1	TGTGCCAGCAGTCTCCGCAGGGATAACACTGAAGCTTTCTTT	CASSLRRDNTEAFF
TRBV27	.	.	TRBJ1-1	TGTGCCAGCAGTTTTCGTCCGAGGTACACTGAAGCTTTCTTT	CASSFRPRYTEAFF
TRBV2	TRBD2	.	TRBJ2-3	TGTGCCAGCAGTCCGAGACTAGCGTCAGATACGCAGTATTTT	CASSPRLASDTQYF
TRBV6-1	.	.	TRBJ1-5	TGTGCCAGCAGTGGAGCACAGGGATACGGACTTTTTCTGGATCAGCCCCAGCATTTT	CASSGAQGYGLFLDQPQHF
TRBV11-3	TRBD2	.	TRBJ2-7	TGTGCCAGCAGCTTGGGTCTAGCGGGGGGCAGCTCCTACGAGCAGTACTTC	CASSLGLAGGSSYEQYF
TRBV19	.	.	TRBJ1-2	TGTGCCAGTAGTATAGGCGGGGGGCGGATGATTTTCTATGGCTACACCTTC	CASSIGGGRMIFYGYTF
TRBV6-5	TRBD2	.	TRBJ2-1	TGTGCCAGCAGTCTTCTAGCGGGGGGTTACAATGAGCAGTTCTTC	CASSLLAGGYNEQFF
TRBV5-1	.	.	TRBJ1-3	TGCGCCAGCAGCTTGCCAGGGCAGGGAAACACCATATATTTT	CASSLPGQGNTIYF
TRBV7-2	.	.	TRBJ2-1	TGTGCCAGCAGCTACTCAATGAGGGTCCATGAGCAGTTCTTC	CASSYSMRVHEQFF
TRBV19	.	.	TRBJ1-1	TGTGCCAGTAGCTCCCAGGGGAACACTGAAGCTTTCTTT	CASSSQGNTEAFF
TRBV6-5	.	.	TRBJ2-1	TGTGCCAGCAGCTCGATCCGCGTCAATGAGCAGTTCTTC	CASSSIRVNEQFF
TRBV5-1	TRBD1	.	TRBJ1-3	TGCGCCAGCAGCCAGGGGACAGGCTCTGGAAACACCATATATTTT	CASSQGTGSGNTIYF